The 13 T cell receptor beta chains below come from one sample, sequenced in a study of cytomegalovirus exposure and HLA in healthy donors (TCRdb year 2017). The method was the immunoSEQ multiplex PCR assay. For the multiplex PCR, a mixture combining 60 forward primers for TCR Vbeta segments and 13 reverse primers for TCR Jbeta segments was used. The source is immuneACCESS, and TCRdb retained only in-frame sequences with V and J called. Part of the clones is not carried over; for the studies checked, unresolved V genes explain less than half of this, and the remainder is unexplained. This specimen's table enumerates around 140,000 clones. About 1.8% of the sample goes to the ten largest clones. Sample: PBMCs. Receptor source: a man aged 18 to 30 in good health and CMV-seronegative.

V gene TRBV28 combines with J gene TRBJ2-7; TRBD1 aligns across 7 bases. Per germline, CDR1 MDHEN and CDR2 SYDVKM. V was clipped by 3 bases and J by 6 bases; unmatched bases: 8. This CDR3 has 14 residues. The CDR3 protein is CASSFHRGVSEQYF. CDR3 in DNA: TGTGCCAGCAGTTTTCACAGGGGTGTTTCCGAGCAGTACTTC.

The rearrangement joins TRBV7-2 to TRBJ1-3; D is perhaps TRBD1 (6 bases). Germline CDR1 reads SGHTA; CDR2 reads FQGNSA. This CDR3 spans 13 amino acids. Deletions cut 3 bases from V and 4 bases from J, with 7 bases between. CDR3 nucleotides: TGTGCCAGCAGCTTCACAGGGGGAAACACCATATATTTT. This translates into CASSFTGGNTIYF.

J is TRBJ1-1 and V is TRBV19; 8 bases align to TRBD1. The CDR3 spans 13 residues. Germline V gives CDR1 LNHDA, CDR2 SQIVND (reference sequence). The trim removed 4 bases at V and 3 bases at J, leaving 1 base unmatched. The CDR3 nucleotides are TGTGCCAGTAGTAAGGACAGGGACACTGAAGCTTTCTTT. As protein: CASSKDRDTEAFF.

This chain uses TRBV25-1 with TRBJ2-7; no clear D gene. The germline CDR1 and CDR2 sequences are MGHDK and SYGVNS. Trimming stripped 4 bases from V and 3 bases from J, with 4 bases between. The CDR3 is 11 amino acids. CDR3 sequence: CASSGHYEQYF. CDR3 DNA: TGTGCCAGCAGTGGTCACTACGAGCAGTACTTC.

The V call is TRBV28, the J call TRBJ1-2; a possible D gene is TRBD1 (6 bases). The V end lost 2 bases, the J end lost 4 bases, and 8 bases lay between the germline ends. This CDR3 region has 13 residues. Germline-derived CDR1 and CDR2 are MDHEN and SYDVKM. The CDR3 region has the DNA TGTGCCAGCAGTTTAGGGGGGGCCTATGGCTACACCTTC. Protein: CASSLGGAYGYTF.

The genes are TRBV5-1 and TRBJ1-1; D is undetermined. Trimming left V 3 bases short and J 1 base short, with 10 bases between. The germline gives CDR1 SGHRS, CDR2 YFSETQ. The CDR3 consists of 14 residues. CDR3 loop: CASSSAPPNTEAFF. The CDR3 bases are TGCGCCAGCAGCTCCGCGCCCCCGAACACTGAAGCTTTCTTT.

Written as DNA, the CDR3 is TGTGCCTGGAGTGTAGCGGGTAAAGGCAATCAGCCCCAGCATTTT. The encoded protein is CAWSVAGKGNQPQHF. The chain couples TRBV30 to TRBJ1-5; D is uncertain. The V gene lost 0 bases and the J gene lost 2 bases, with 11 bases spanning the gap. The CDR3 consists of 15 residues. The germline V gene encodes CDR1 GTSNPN and CDR2 SVGIG (reference sequence). Based on the CDR3 plus reference TRBV30 and TRBJ1-5, the full variable domain is SQTIHQWPATLVQPVGSPLSLECTVEGTSNPNLYWYRQAAGRGLQLLFYSVGIGQISSEVPQNLSASRPQDRQFILSSKKLLLSDSGFYLCAWSVAGKGNQPQHFGDGTRLSIL.

The chain links TRBV29-1 to TRBJ2-7; possible D gene TRBD2, 6 bases. V lost 7 bases and J 7 bases, leaving 11 bases between the germline ends. This CDR3 has 10 amino acids. CDR1 and CDR2 (germline): SQVTM, ANQGSEA. CDR3 sequence (DNA): TGCAGCGCCGGGGGAGGAGAGCAGTACTTC. This translates into CSAGGGEQYF.

This chain joins TRBV7-2 and TRBJ1-2; the D gene is possibly TRBD1 (6 bases). Germline values: CDR1 SGHTA, CDR2 FQGNSA. Trimming removed 3 bases from V and 5 bases from J, with 10 bases in between. This CDR3 comprises 13 residues. CDR3 in DNA: TGTGCCAGCAGCTTCCGGGACAAGTATGGCTACACCTTC. It is translated as CASSFRDKYGYTF.

The chain links TRBV9 to TRBJ1-1, with D unresolved. The V gene's germline CDR1 is SGDLS and CDR2 YYNGEE. Deletions cut 0 bases from V and 4 bases from J, with 13 bases between. CDR3 length: 15 residues. As DNA, the CDR3 is TGTGCCAGCAGCGTAGATGGGAGGGAGGGCACTGAAGCTTTCTTT. Protein: CASSVDGREGTEAFF.

The CDR3 protein is CASSVVAGQGSDTQYF. The DNA for the CDR3 is TGTGCCAGCAGCGTAGTGGCGGGACAGGGTAGCGATACGCAGTATTTT. The chain combines TRBV9 with TRBJ2-3, with TRBD1 identical over 9 bases. This CDR3 is built from 16 residues. The junction had 8 bases not matched to a gene; V was cut back by 0 bases and J by 6 bases. Germline V gene lookup returns CDR1 SGDLS and CDR2 YYNGEE.

The chain links TRBV7-9 to TRBJ2-3, with D perhaps matching TRBD2 (6 bases). The CDR3 runs 12 residues. Between the trimmed V and J ends, which lost 4 bases and 8 bases, there was a span of 10 bases. Germline CDR1 and CDR2: SEHNR and FQNEAQ (reference sequence). For the CDR3, the DNA is TGTGCCAGCAGCTCCGAGACTAGTACGCAGTATTTT. Translating gives CASSSETSTQYF.

The rearrangement links TRBV9 to TRBJ2-2; 10 positions agree with TRBD2. Germline CDR1 is SGDLS and CDR2 is YYNGEE. This CDR3 has 16 amino acids. The J segment lost 6 bases and the V segment lost 0 bases, leaving 5 bases of the junction unmatched. The CDR3 nucleotides are TGTGCCAGCAGCGTAGCAACTAGCGGGACCCCCGGGGAGCTGTTTTTT. Protein sequence: CASSVATSGTPGELFF.